The 10 T cell receptor beta chains given below trace back to one sample, sequenced in a study of OX40 agonist ivuxolimab in advanced cancers. Here immunoSEQ multiplex PCR was the method, and the copy in TCRdb shows in-frame clones only, minus some. The data show tens of thousands of clones, 86% seen once. Sequencing used CD4+ or CD8+ T cells sorted from blood, obtained in a trial of the OX40 agonist ivuxolimab. The source is an adult with an advanced solid tumor such as melanoma, head and neck, liver or kidney cancer.

The V gene is TRBV7-3, the J gene TRBJ1-1; D remains ambiguous. This CDR3 contains 13 residues. V lost 5 bases and J lost 5, with 12 bases in between. Germline loops: CDR1 SGHTA, CDR2 FQGTGA. The CDR3: CASSRSEGTEAFF. The CDR3 nucleotides read TGTGCCAGCAGCCGGTCCGAGGGAACTGAAGCTTTCTTT.

This chain links TRBV13 with TRBJ1-4, with a possible D match to TRBD1 (5 bases). This CDR3 contains 15 residues. Germline lookup yields CDR1 PRHDT and CDR2 FYEKMQ (reference sequence). Trimming pared 5 bases from V and 7 bases from J, leaving 17 bases between. The DNA of the CDR3 is TGTGCCAGCAGCCTCGGTGGGGGGACCCCTGAAAAACTGTTTTTT. It is translated as CASSLGGGTPEKLFF. Supplemented by reference TRBV13 and TRBJ1-4, the full variable domain reads AAGVIQSPRHLIKEKRETATLKCYPIPRHDTVYWYQQGPGQDPQFLISFYEKMQSDKGSIPDRFSAQQFSDYHSELNMSSLELGDSALYFCASSLGGGTPEKLFFGSGTQLSVL.

The genes are TRBV15 and TRBJ2-5, with D unclear. The CDR3 totals 14 residues. Trimming stripped 1 base from V and 5 bases from J, with 11 bases between. Germline V gene sequence: CDR1 LNHNV, CDR2 YYDKDF (reference sequence). The CDR3 nucleotides are TGTGCCACCAGCAGAGGGCCCCATCGGGAGACCCAGTACTTC. Translation: CATSRGPHRETQYF.

V usage is TRBV7-2 and J usage is TRBJ2-1; D tentatively reads TRBD1 or TRBD2 (5 bases each). The V gene lost 4 bases and the J gene lost 8 bases, with 15 bases spanning the gap. The CDR3 loop spans 14 amino acids. Germline CDR1 and CDR2: SGHTA and FQGNSA. As DNA, the CDR3 is TGTGCCAGCAGCTCCCAGGGACGTTCCGATGAGCAGTTCTTC. Protein: CASSSQGRSDEQFF. Filled out from reference TRBV7-2 and TRBJ2-1, the complete variable domain reads GAGVSQSPSNKVTEKGKDVELRCDPISGHTALYWYRQSLGQGLEFLIYFQGNSAPDKSGLPSDRFSAERTGGSVSTLTIQRTQQEDSAVYLCASSSQGRSDEQFFGPGTRLTVL.

The chain uses TRBV11-2 and TRBJ2-5, with unresolved D. Looked up from germline, CDR1 is SGHAT and CDR2 is FQNNGV. Trimming stripped 5 bases from V and 6 bases from J, with 13 bases between. The CDR3 contains 13 residues. This CDR3 reads CASSTASGKTQYF. The CDR3 DNA sequence: TGTGCCAGCAGCACCGCGAGTGGAAAGACCCAGTACTTC.

V gene TRBV30 combines with J gene TRBJ1-2, with 12 positions matching TRBD1. Germline V gene lookup returns CDR1 GTSNPN and CDR2 SVGIG (reference sequence). The length of the CDR3 is 18 residues. The V segment lost 3 bases and the J segment 2 bases; nucleotides outside the gene matches: 13. CDR3 sequence reads: CAWSEKPGQGALNYGYTF. DNA of the CDR3: TGTGCCTGGAGCGAAAAACCGGGACAGGGGGCTTTGAACTATGGCTACACCTTC.

This chain joins TRBV28 and TRBJ1-5, with 7 bases identical to TRBD1. The germline V gene has CDR1 MDHEN and CDR2 SYDVKM. Trimming at V came to 6 bases and at J to 0 bases, leaving 11 bases not matched to a gene. The CDR3 runs 17 residues. The CDR3 is CASRDRDPYYSNQPQHF. The CDR3, as DNA: TGTGCCAGCAGAGACAGGGACCCTTACTATAGCAATCAGCCCCAGCATTTT.

The V call is TRBV9, the J call TRBJ2-3, with D uncertain. Trimming cost V 0 bases and J 4 bases, with 15 bases left between them. Germline V gene lookup returns CDR1 SGDLS and CDR2 YYNGEE. The CDR3 spans 16 residues. CDR3 DNA sequence: TGTGCCAGCAGCGTAGAGCCCGGTGGGTACCCAGATACGCAGTATTTT. Protein product: CASSVEPGGYPDTQYF.

The genes are TRBV28 and TRBJ2-5, with TRBD2 matching 7 bases. The J call could be wrong; TRBJ2-7 is a better fit for the DNA end. This CDR3 is 13 amino acids long. From germline, CDR1 is MDHEN and CDR2 SYDVKM. The CDR3 spells CASSRGSSYEQYF. The DNA of the CDR3 is TGTGCCAGCAGCCGCGGGAGCTCCTACGAGCAGTACTTC.

J is TRBJ2-5 and V is TRBV10-3; D is possibly TRBD1 (5 bases). V dropped 7 bases and J dropped 5 bases, with 20 bases sitting between them. Germline CDR1 is ENHRY and CDR2 is SYGVKD. The CDR3 consists of 15 residues. The CDR3 nucleotides are TGTGCCATCACCGCCGACAGCTCGAGTGCGGAGACCCAGTACTTC. This translates into CAITADSSSAETQYF.